What follows are 8 T cell receptor beta chains derived from one specimen sequenced in a study of T cell responses to AZD1222 COVID-19 vaccine. Here immunoSEQ multiplex PCR was the method, and the copy in TCRdb shows in-frame clones only, minus some. The sample lists 83,000 or so clones, about 84% occurring once. This specimen was peripheral blood, taken on day 0 of AZD1222 vaccination. These receptors were collected from an adult in good health.

This clone came up a few times. The V and J genes are TRBV3-1 (or the pseudogene TRBV3-2) and TRBJ1-2, with D possibly matching TRBD1 (5 bases). The CDR3 runs 13 residues. V lost 6 bases, J lost 7 bases, and 15 bases lay in between. Germline CDR1 LGHDT, CDR2 YNNKEL (reference sequence). CDR3 residues: CASSPPGLTGYTF. The CDR3 DNA sequence: TGTGCCAGCAGTCCTCCGGGACTTACTGGCTACACCTTC.

The chain carries TRBV28 and TRBJ1-1; TRBD1 agrees at 8 bases. CDR3 length: 14 amino acids. Trimming at V came to 3 bases and at J to 10 bases, leaving 10 bases not matched to a gene. The germline V gene encodes CDR1 MDHEN and CDR2 SYDVKM. CDR3: CASSFWTGSLVAFF. The CDR3 DNA reads as TGTGCCAGCAGTTTCTGGACAGGGAGCTTGGTAGCTTTCTTT.

The table lists this clone with a count of one. This chain connects TRBV30 to TRBJ1-1; maybe TRBD1 (6 bases). CDR1 and CDR2 from the germline V gene are GTSNPN and SVGIG (reference sequence). This CDR3 spans 16 amino acids. Trimming shortened V by 0 bases and J by 2 bases, and 16 bases separated the two germline ends. CDR3 coding DNA: TGTGCCTGGAGTGTCTGGGGGGCATCTTATAACACTGAAGCTTTCTTT. Encoded protein: CAWSVWGASYNTEAFF. Looking up the rest from reference TRBV30 and TRBJ1-1 gives the full variable domain: SQTIHQWPATLVQPVGSPLSLECTVEGTSNPNLYWYRQAAGRGLQLLFYSVGIGQISSEVPQNLSASRPQDRQFILSSKKLLLSDSGFYLCAWSVWGASYNTEAFFGQGTRLTVV.

This clone was found a few times. The chain uses TRBV5-1 and TRBJ2-2; a weak D match, TRBD1 (6 bases). The CDR3 contains 15 residues. The germline V gene encodes CDR1 SGHRS and CDR2 YFSETQ. The V end was cut by 1 base, the J end by 4 bases, with 11 bases between. CDR3 nucleotides: TGCGCCAGCAGCTTGCAGGTCAGGGGCACCGGGGAGCTGTTTTTT. Its translation is CASSLQVRGTGELFF.

This clone was observed once. The rearrangement links TRBV27 to TRBJ2-7, with TRBD1 matching 7 bases. V shed 5 bases and J 0 bases; nucleotides not matched to a gene: 4. The CDR3 contains 14 residues. Per the germline V gene, CDR1 is MNHEY and CDR2 is SMNVEV (reference sequence). CDR3 sequence: CASSRGQSSYEQYF. CDR3 coding DNA: TGTGCCAGCAGTAGGGGACAGAGCTCCTACGAGCAGTACTTC.

V gene TRBV2 combines with J gene TRBJ2-1; TRBD2 might be the D (7 bases). Per the germline V gene, CDR1 is SNHLY and CDR2 is FYNNEI. The CDR3 is 15 amino acids. V lost 3 bases and J lost 2, with 11 bases in between. CDR3 region: CASSDRGGTYNEQFF. CDR3 nucleotides: TGTGCCAGCAGTGATAGGGGGGGGACCTACAATGAGCAGTTCTTC.

The rearrangement uses TRBV3-1 (or the pseudogene TRBV3-2) and TRBJ1-6; D uncertain. The CDR3 length is 13 residues. Germline V gives CDR1 LGHDT, CDR2 YNNKEL (reference sequence). The V end lost 3 bases, the J end lost 9 bases, and 9 bases lay between the germline ends. The CDR3, as DNA: TGTGCCAGCAGCCATCGGGTGTCTTCACCCCTCCACTTT. It codes for CASSHRVSSPLHF.

This clone showed up just once. CDR3 DNA: TGTGCCAGCAGCTTTAGAGAGGGGGCCCGGGACACTGAAGCTTTCTTT. Its protein product is CASSFREGARDTEAFF. The chain has TRBV7-9 and TRBJ1-1; 7 bases map to TRBD1. The germline gives CDR1 SEHNR, CDR2 FQNEAQ (reference sequence). Trimming at V came to 3 bases and at J to 3 bases, leaving 10 bases not matched to a gene. CDR3 size: 16 residues.